The following is a T cell receptor (beta chain) sequence with its context. The same CDR3 arises from other DNA sequences in this sample as well. These data come from a study of blood T cell repertoires in COVID-19. For the study at large: Specimens from acute and convalescent COVID-19 originated in the United States, Italy and Spain. Nucleic acid was either cDNA or gDNA, and it came from T cells, B-cell-depleted T cells, or PBMCs.

Original processing notes: Using reference gene primer amplification, nucleated cell counts were estimated. Clones were sequenced by immunoSEQ multiplex PCR, and TCRdb holds only the in-frame ones, with some missing. That table is the source of V, J and clone size, and D and trimming were worked out from the DNA. The sample holds 200,000 to 250,000 clones; roughly 83% are singletons and the top ten take 9% to 15%. This CDR3 has 14 residues. Trimming pared 0 bases from V and 0 bases from J, leaving 4 bases between. The V gene's germline CDR1 is SGDLS and CDR2 YYNGEE. Material: peripheral blood. The genes are TRBV9 and TRBJ1-3; D ambiguous. The receptor was isolated from an elderly man with acute or convalescent COVID-19. This chain's CDR3 is CASSVASSGNTIYF. The CDR3 nucleotides read TGTGCCAGCAGCGTAGCCAGCTCTGGAAACACCATATATTTT.